The 24 T cell receptor beta chains reported below all come from one sample, sequenced in a study of Ad26.COV2.S vaccination and SARS-CoV-2 variants. Profiled with immunoSEQ multiplex PCR; TCRdb holds only in-frame clones, not every one. The data show 43,000 or so clones, approximately 80% seen once. Material: peripheral blood, obtained after recovery from COVID-19. Every receptor here comes from a human donor who had recovered from COVID-19.

This chain joins TRBV19 and TRBJ2-3; D unclear. The CDR3 consists of 18 residues. V lost 3 bases, J lost 0 bases, and 19 bases lay in between. Germline V CDR1 and CDR2: LNHDA, SQIVND (reference sequence). The CDR3 reads CASSMALSGRTSTDTQYF. The CDR3 coding sequence is TGTGCCAGTAGTATGGCTTTGTCAGGTAGAACTAGCACAGATACGCAGTATTTT.

The chain uses TRBV6-6 and TRBJ1-2, with D tentatively TRBD1 (5 bases). CDR1 MNHNY and CDR2 SVGAGI come from the germline V gene (reference sequence). This CDR3 has 14 amino acids. Between the trimmed V and J ends, which lost 2 bases and 6 bases, there was a span of 13 bases. CDR3 sequence: CASSYGQGGHGYTF. DNA of the CDR3: TGTGCCAGCAGTTACGGGCAGGGCGGCCATGGCTACACCTTC.

The J gene is TRBJ1-1, the V gene TRBV12-5; D call uncertain. Germline V lookup: CDR1 LGHNT, CDR2 FRNRAP. The germline V and J ends were trimmed by 6 bases and 6 bases, with 17 bases remaining between them. The CDR3 length is 14 residues. CDR3 sequence (DNA): TGTGCTAGTGGAGAGGGTGTTGTGATTTCTGAAGCTTTCTTT. It encodes CASGEGVVISEAFF.

This rearrangement joins TRBV7-9 to TRBJ2-2; D is perhaps TRBD1 or TRBD2 (5 bases each). V shed 6 bases and J shed 6 bases, with 26 bases lying between them. Looked up from germline, CDR1 is SEHNR and CDR2 is FQNEAQ (reference sequence). This CDR3 has 18 amino acids. This chain's CDR3 is CASSSSRAARGWAGELFF. CDR3 bases: TGTGCCAGCAGTTCCAGCAGGGCAGCGAGGGGTTGGGCCGGGGAGCTGTTTTTT.

The chain employs TRBV7-3 and TRBJ1-2; D gene ambiguous. V dropped 5 bases and J dropped 8 bases, with 21 bases sitting between them. This CDR3 comprises 15 residues. Germline V gene sequence: CDR1 SGHTA, CDR2 FQGTGA. The chain's CDR3 is CASSPDFGPGRGYTF. The CDR3 DNA is TGTGCCAGCAGCCCCGATTTCGGCCCCGGGCGAGGCTACACCTTC.

The V and J genes are TRBV27 and TRBJ1-5; tentatively, D is TRBD1 (5 bases). The CDR3 is 14 residues long. Germline V lookup: CDR1 MNHEY, CDR2 SMNVEV (reference sequence). V dropped 2 bases and J dropped 4 bases, with 9 bases sitting between them. Written as DNA, the CDR3 is TGTGCCAGCAGTTTACAGGGAGGGAATCAGCCCCAGCATTTT. The encoded protein is CASSLQGGNQPQHF.

The V call is TRBV19, the J call TRBJ1-1; D may be TRBD1 (6 bases). The CDR3 extends over 16 amino acids. CDR1 and CDR2 (germline): LNHDA, SQIVND (reference sequence). The V and J ends lost 4 bases and 2 bases respectively, with 17 bases between them. DNA of the CDR3: TGTGCCAGTAGTACTCTCCGGGACACCCTTAACACTGAAGCTTTCTTT. The encoded protein is CASSTLRDTLNTEAFF.

The V gene is TRBV24-1, the J gene TRBJ2-7; D is ambiguous. Germline lookup yields CDR1 KGHDR and CDR2 SFDVKD. The CDR3 runs 14 residues. V was shortened by 4 bases and J by 2 bases, with 11 bases between the two germline ends. The DNA for the CDR3 is TGTGCCACCAGTGACGGAACCGGACCCTACGAGCAGTACTTC. Translating gives CATSDGTGPYEQYF.

V gene TRBV6-4 combines with J gene TRBJ2-1; 7 bases line up with TRBD2. V shed 2 bases and J 7 bases; nucleotides not matched to a gene: 11. Germline CDR1 is MRHNA and CDR2 is SNTAGT. The CDR3 is 16 amino acids. The CDR3 loop reads CASSDAPTGRENEQFF. In DNA form, the CDR3 reads TGTGCCAGCAGTGACGCTCCGACCGGGCGGGAGAATGAGCAGTTCTTC.

V is TRBV3-1 (or the pseudogene TRBV3-2) and J is TRBJ2-5, with 9 bases lining up with TRBD2. The trim removed 4 bases at V and 4 bases at J, leaving 13 bases unmatched. Germline CDR1 and CDR2: LGHDT and YNNKEL (reference sequence). The CDR3 runs 17 residues. CDR3 loop: CASSLRGGSGGSETQYF. The CDR3 DNA follows: TGTGCCAGCAGCCTCCGGGGCGGTAGCGGGGGATCAGAGACCCAGTACTTC.

The rearrangement links TRBV27 to TRBJ1-2; 12 bases align to TRBD1. After removal of 5 bases from V and 4 bases from J, the junction contained 5 bases not matched to a gene. CDR1 is MNHEY, CDR2 SMNVEV, per germline (reference sequence). This CDR3 is built from 15 residues. CDR3 residues: CASSRGQGASYGYTF. CDR3 bases: TGTGCCAGCAGTAGGGGACAGGGGGCGAGCTATGGCTACACCTTC.

The rearrangement joins TRBV4-1 to TRBJ1-6, with D possibly being TRBD1 (6 bases). Germline V gene data show CDR1 as MGHRA and CDR2 as YSYEKL. The CDR3 sequence is 18 residues long. Trimming stripped 4 bases from V and 7 bases from J, with 23 bases between. The CDR3 here is CASSLAGHWEPSNSPLHF. CDR3 sequence (DNA): TGCGCCAGCAGCCTGGCGGGACACTGGGAACCCTCCAATTCACCCCTCCACTTT.

This clone was recorded only once. This rearrangement joins TRBV29-1 to TRBJ2-7, with 12 bases aligning to TRBD1. The CDR3 loop spans 14 amino acids. V lost 3 bases, J lost 6 bases, and 6 bases stayed unmatched. Germline lookup yields CDR1 SQVTM and CDR2 ANQGSEA. The CDR3 DNA reads TGCAGCGTTGATGCGGGACAGGGGGCTGGCGAGCAGTACGTC. Protein: CSVDAGQGAGEQYV.

This chain connects TRBV19 to TRBJ2-1; perhaps TRBD2 as D (5 bases). Trimming pared 3 bases from V and 4 bases from J, leaving 7 bases between. The germline V gene encodes CDR1 LNHDA and CDR2 SQIVND (reference sequence). This CDR3 comprises 13 residues. The CDR3 region has the DNA TGTGCCAGTAGTATTTTAGCGTACAATGAGCAGTTCTTC. This sequence encodes CASSILAYNEQFF.

The chain recombines TRBV2 with TRBJ2-1; D is ambiguous. Germline lookup yields CDR1 SNHLY and CDR2 FYNNEI. The CDR3 has 15 residues. The V end lost 2 bases, the J end lost 0 bases, and 8 bases lay between the germline ends. CDR3 bases: TGTGCCAGCAGTGAACGCCACAGCTCCTACAATGAGCAGTTCTTC. It codes for CASSERHSSYNEQFF.

The chain couples TRBV6-5 to TRBJ1-2; D unresolved. CDR1 is MNHEY, CDR2 SVGAGI, per germline. The CDR3 extends over 14 amino acids. V lost 7 bases to trimming and J lost 2 bases, with 14 bases between them. In nucleotides, the CDR3 is TGTGCCAGCAAAAGGGAGGCTGCAAACTATGGCTACACCTTC. As protein: CASKREAANYGYTF.

The chain is built from TRBV19 and TRBJ1-1; D may be TRBD1 (5 bases). Trimming removed 1 base at V and 4 bases at J, with 13 bases between. Germline CDR1 is LNHDA and CDR2 is SQIVND (reference sequence). This CDR3 comprises 15 residues. CDR3 in DNA: TGTGCCAGTAGTATAGGGGCAGGGTGGATCACTGAAGCTTTCTTT. This encodes CASSIGAGWITEAFF.

The chain is built from TRBV7-3 and TRBJ2-3; D call uncertain. The CDR3 consists of 15 residues. V was trimmed by 3 bases and J by 0 bases, leaving 10 bases between them. Per germline, CDR1 SGHTA and CDR2 FQGTGA. The CDR3 here is CASSFSPTSTDTQYF. CDR3 in DNA: TGTGCCAGCAGCTTTTCCCCCACCAGCACAGATACGCAGTATTTT. The whole variable domain, remainder taken from reference TRBV7-3 and TRBJ2-3, is GAGVSQTPSNKVTEKGKYVELRCDPISGHTALYWYRQSLGQGPEFLIYFQGTGAADDSGLPNDRFFAVRPEGSVSTLKIQRTERGDSAVYLCASSFSPTSTDTQYFGPGTRLTVL.

The chain combines TRBV6-5 with TRBJ1-2; D uncertain. The CDR3 runs 13 residues. Germline values: CDR1 MNHEY, CDR2 SVGAGI. The V end was cut by 2 bases, the J end by 6 bases, with 10 bases between. CDR3 in DNA: TGTGCCAGCAGTTACACCAACACGGATGGCTACACCTTC. Protein product: CASSYTNTDGYTF.

The J gene is TRBJ2-5, the V gene TRBV27; D uncertain. CDR1 and CDR2 from the germline V gene are MNHEY and SMNVEV (reference sequence). The CDR3 covers 13 residues. With 1 base removed from V and 1 base from J, the gap between germline ends came to 4 bases. CDR3 residues: CASSLYRQETQYF. In DNA form, the CDR3 reads TGTGCCAGCAGTTTATATCGCCAAGAGACCCAGTACTTC.

This chain links TRBV7-9 with TRBJ2-5, with D perhaps matching TRBD1 or TRBD2 (5 bases each). The CDR3 length is 13 residues. Trimming removed 7 bases from V and 4 bases from J, with 13 bases in between. Looked up from germline, CDR1 is SEHNR and CDR2 is FQNEAQ (reference sequence). CDR3 in amino acids: CASTSGSAETQYF. CDR3 bases: TGTGCCAGCACCTCAGGGAGTGCAGAGACCCAGTACTTC.

The rearrangement joins TRBV19 to TRBJ2-1; D uncertain. The germline V and J ends were trimmed by 6 bases and 0 bases, with 12 bases remaining between them. This CDR3 spans 15 amino acids. Per the germline V gene, CDR1 is LNHDA and CDR2 is SQIVND (reference sequence). In DNA, the CDR3 is TGTGCCAGTAGACTCGACCGGAGCTCCTACAATGAGCAGTTCTTC. It codes for CASRLDRSSYNEQFF.

V usage is TRBV18 and J usage is TRBJ2-3; D could derive from TRBD1 or TRBD2 (6 bases each). With 3 bases removed from V and 5 bases from J, the gap between germline ends came to 15 bases. Germline assignment: CDR1 KGHSH and CDR2 LQKENI. There are 15 residues in the CDR3. CDR3 sequence reads: CASSPNRGPGDTQYF. The CDR3 DNA reads TGTGCCAGCTCACCCAATCGGGGGCCGGGAGATACGCAGTATTTT.

Only one count was recorded for this clone. This chain uses TRBV6-5 with TRBJ1-1, with 10 bases identical to TRBD1. This CDR3 comprises 16 residues. V trimming: 0 bases; J trimming: 6 bases; junction bases outside the gene matches: 7. Looked up from germline, CDR1 is MNHEY and CDR2 is SVGAGI. DNA of the CDR3: TGTGCCAGCAGTTACTCTCTGACAGGGGGCGTCGCTGAAGCTTTCTTT. It codes for CASSYSLTGGVAEAFF.